These 5 T cell receptor beta chains share one sample of origin, sequenced in a study of read filtering for tumor transcriptome and immune sequencing (dated by TCRdb to 2020 to 2022). The instrument given in TCRdb is Illumina HiSeq 4000. TCR libraries were constructed from 400 to 500 ng RNA using the Immunoverse kit, and molecular barcoded adaptors covering alpha/delta and beta/gamma chains were employed. TCRdb redid the processing of the public reads, applying fastp at Q25 and MiXCR, and retained in-frame beta chains. One record per CDR3 amino acid sequence lists the most common genes and DNA. The sample records thousands of distinct CDR3 sequences, 50% to 80% of which are singletons. Roughly a quarter of the sample comes from the top ten. The sample taken for sequencing was a population of CD138-negative cells sorted from bone marrow. Taken with the paper, the label for cell subset or site translates to: bone marrow mononuclear cells depleted of CD138+ plasma/myeloma cells by negative magnetic selection. Every receptor here comes from a donor at least 40 years old with multiple myeloma. This table probably holds off-target reads from a library built for another chain.

Comment on this clonotype: The junction differs from germline at one of its ends, possibly a read error. This rearrangement joins TRBV3-1 to TRBJ2-3, with 7 bases aligning to TRBD2. Germline CDR1 and CDR2: LGHDT and YNNKEL (reference sequence). The CDR3 is 16 amino acids. CDR3 in DNA: TGTGCCAGCCGCCAAGACCCTAGCGGTCGCACAGATACGCAGTATTTT. It translates to CASRQDPSGRTDTQYF.

CDR3 region: CASSFPGGNQPQHF. The CDR3 DNA reads as TGTGCCAGCAGCTTTCCGGGGGGCAATCAGCCCCAGCATTTT. The V and J genes are TRBV12-3 or TRBV12-4 and TRBJ1-5; maybe TRBD1 (5 bases). The V gene lost 6 bases and the J gene lost 2 bases, with 11 bases spanning the gap. The CDR3 spans 14 residues.

The gene calls are TRBV3-1 and TRBJ1-5, with D possibly TRBD1 on 6 matching bases. The CDR3 runs to 14 residues. The germline V gene has CDR1 LGHDT and CDR2 YNNKEL (reference sequence). The germline V and J ends were trimmed by 6 bases and 2 bases, with 11 bases remaining between them. CDR3 sequence (DNA): TGTGCCAGCAGGCAGGGGTTGGGCAATCAGCCCCAGCATTTT. It specifies CASRQGLGNQPQHF.

This rearrangement joins TRBV7-9 to TRBJ1-5, with 7 nucleotides matching TRBD1. CDR1 is SEHNR and CDR2 is FQNEAQ in the germline V gene (reference sequence). V was clipped by 5 bases and J by 0 bases; unmatched bases: 13. The CDR3 contains 18 residues. The CDR3 here is CASSTAGAGGVSNQPQHF. The CDR3 region has the DNA TGTGCCAGCAGCACGGCGGGGGCAGGGGGAGTTAGCAATCAGCCCCAGCATTTT.

The J gene is TRBJ1-1, the V gene TRBV12-3 or TRBV12-4, with 7 bases that match TRBD1. Trimming took 1 base from V and 11 from J; bases not matched to a gene: 4. The CDR3 loop spans 12 amino acids. As DNA, the CDR3 is TGTGCCAGCAGTTTAGAATGGGGACAGGCTTTCTTT. This translates into CASSLEWGQAFF.